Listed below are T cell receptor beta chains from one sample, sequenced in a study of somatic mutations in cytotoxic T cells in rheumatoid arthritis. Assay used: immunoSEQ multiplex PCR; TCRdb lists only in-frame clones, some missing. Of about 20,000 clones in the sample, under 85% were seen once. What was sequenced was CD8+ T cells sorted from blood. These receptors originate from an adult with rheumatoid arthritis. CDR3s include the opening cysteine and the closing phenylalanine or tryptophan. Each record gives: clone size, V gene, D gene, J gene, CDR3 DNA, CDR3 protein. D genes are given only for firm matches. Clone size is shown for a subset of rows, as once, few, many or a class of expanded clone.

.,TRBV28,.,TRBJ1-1,TGTGCCAGCAGTTTATTTGTCGGGGAGTGGATTAACACTGAAGCTTTCTTT,CASSLFVGEWINTEAFF
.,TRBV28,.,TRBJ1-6,TGTGCCAGCAGTTTAACCAAAGGACGGTCACCCCTCCACTTT,CASSLTKGRSPLHF
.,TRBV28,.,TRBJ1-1,TGTGCCAGCAGTTACCCCCAACCCGTAACAGGGAACACTGAAGCTTTCTTT,CASSYPQPVTGNTEAFF
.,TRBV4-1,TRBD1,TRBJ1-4,TGCGCCAGCAGTACATGGACAGGACACCTTTTGAGTGCTAATGAAAAACTGTTTTTT,CASSTWTGHLLSANEKLFF
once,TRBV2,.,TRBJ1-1,TGTGCCAGCAGCGCGAACACTGAAGCTTTCTTT,CASSANTEAFF
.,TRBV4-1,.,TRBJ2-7,TGCGCCAGCAGCCAAGAACACCTGACCTACGAGCAGTACTTC,CASSQEHLTYEQYF
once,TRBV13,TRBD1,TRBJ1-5,TGTGCCAGCAGCTTTGGGACAGATAGCAATCAGCCCCAGCATTTT,CASSFGTDSNQPQHF
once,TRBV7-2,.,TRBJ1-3,TGTGCCAGCAGCTCCGGCCAGCTCTCTGGAAACACCATATATTTT,CASSSGQLSGNTIYF
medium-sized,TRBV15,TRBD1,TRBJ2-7,TGTGCCACCAGCAGAGGGACAGGGGGCTCCTACGAGCAGTACTTC,CATSRGTGGSYEQYF
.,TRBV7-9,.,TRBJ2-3,TGTGCCAGCAGCTCCGCGACAAAAGCTAGCACAGATACGCAGTATTTT,CASSSATKASTDTQYF
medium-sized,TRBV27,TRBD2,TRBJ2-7,TGTGCCAGCAGTTTGAGATCCGGGACTAGCGGGAGCTACGAGCAGTACTTC,CASSLRSGTSGSYEQYF
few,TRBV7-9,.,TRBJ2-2,TGTGCCAGCAGCCAGGGATCCGGGGAGCTGTTTTTT,CASSQGSGELFF
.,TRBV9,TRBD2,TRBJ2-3,TGTGCCAGCAGCCCCGGGGGGGTATACACAGATACGCAGTATTTT,CASSPGGVYTDTQYF
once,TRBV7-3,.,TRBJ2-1,TGTGCCAGCAGCGCCGTAGCGGCCTCCTACAATGAGCAGTTCTTC,CASSAVAASYNEQFF
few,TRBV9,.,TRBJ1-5,TGTGCCAGCAGCGTAGAGGGAGGGGTAGGACAGCCCCAGCATTTT,CASSVEGGVGQPQHF
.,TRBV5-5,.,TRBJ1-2,TGTGCCAGCAGCTTGCTGGTATGGGGGGATATCTACACCTTC,CASSLLVWGDIYTF
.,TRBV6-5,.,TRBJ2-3,TGTGCCAGCAGTTACACTGACTTTACCCCCGCGTATTTT,CASSYTDFTPAYF
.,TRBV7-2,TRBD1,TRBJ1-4,TGTGCCAGCAGCTTGACAGGGGGCAATGAAAAACTGTTTTTT,CASSLTGGNEKLFF
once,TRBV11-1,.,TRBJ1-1,TGTGCCAGCAGCTTTCGCCTCACACAGGGCCCGAACACTGAAGCTTTCTTT,CASSFRLTQGPNTEAFF
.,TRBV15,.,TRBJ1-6,TGTGCCACCAGCAGAGAGTCAGGGCCCAATTCACCCCTCCACTTT,CATSRESGPNSPLHF
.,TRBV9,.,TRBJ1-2,TGTGCCAGCAGCGTAACACGGACACCTAACTATGGCTACACCTTC,CASSVTRTPNYGYTF
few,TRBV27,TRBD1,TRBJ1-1,TGTGCCAGCAGTCAAGAACAGGGGGCTGGCACTGAAGCTTTCTTT,CASSQEQGAGTEAFF